This T cell receptor beta chain was profiled in a study of breast tumors, draining lymph nodes, adjacent tissues. Study observations and caveats: Compared with lymph nodes, tumors were less diverse; compared with nontumor tissue, more. Luminal-like breast cancer showed significantly higher tumor–nontumor repertoire similarity than basal-like.

TCRdb re-called the multiplex PCR reads through MiXCR, storing one row per CDR3 protein. There are over 150,000 distinct CDR3 sequences in the sample; 30% to 40% occur only once, and roughly 4% lies in the top ten. Germline loops: CDR1 SGHDT, CDR2 YYEEEE. The CDR3 covers 12 residues. Unmatched junction bases numbered 1, after V lost 2 bases and J lost 10 bases. This clonotype was seen many times. The antigen is undetermined. Breast cancer patients provided tissue from their axillary draining lymph nodes. The material sequenced was axillary lymph node tissue. This receptor was obtained from a female donor with breast cancer. Some clones in this sample may be carry-over from other donors' samples. The rearrangement links TRBV5-6 to TRBJ1-4, with TRBD1 identical over 8 bases. The CDR3 DNA reads TGTGCCAGCAGCTTTGGACAGGGAAAACTGTTTTTT. Protein product: CASSFGQGKLFF.